This T cell receptor beta chain is drawn from a study of shared T cell receptors in the human thymus. CDR1 and CDR2 (germline): MGHDK, SYGVNS. The germline V and J ends were trimmed by 6 bases and 2 bases, with 10 bases remaining between them. CDR3 length equals 13 residues. TCRdb's copy holds only in-frame clones and misses some; the assay was immunoSEQ multiplex PCR. This table holds roughly 710,000 clones, approximately 83% found once. These records were also assigned to another study, of human thymus T cells. That report notes: Corrective surgery for congenital heart defects was being performed on the healthy Finnish infants who were the donors. Thymic samples were excised during corrective heart operations. In thymic and blood repertoires alike, V and J usage looked biased.

The source material was thymocytes. The clonotype originates from a girl in the first two years of life with a congenital heart defect. V is TRBV25-1 and J is TRBJ2-5; D possibly corresponds to TRBD2 (5 bases). The chain's CDR3 is CASSGLGQETQYF. In DNA, the CDR3 is TGTGCCAGCAGCGGACTGGGGCAAGAGACCCAGTACTTC.